This T cell receptor beta chain was sequenced during a study of response to subunit inactivated influenza vaccine. On this clonotype itself: Its antigen is currently unknown.

Study-level points and caveats: Only a handful of new T cells, the authors suggested, are recruited with each seasonal influenza vaccination.

TCRdb used MiXCR to reprocess the RT-PCR reads, holding one entry per CDR3 protein. This repertoire shows roughly 700,000 distinct CDR3 sequences, about 15% found once; its top ten account for 11%. This sequence was found in a man aged 50 to 59 who received an inactivated influenza vaccine. Sequenced material: PBMCs from blood, taken less than 13 days after vaccination.

CDR3 in amino acids: CASSPQGVSNQPQHF. The CDR3 region has the DNA TGTGCCAGCAGCCCGCAGGGGGTTAGCAATCAGCCCCAGCATTTT. The rearrangement links TRBV9 to TRBJ1-5; TRBD1 matches at 7 bases. Trimming at V came to 4 bases and at J to 0 bases, leaving 4 bases not matched to a gene. The CDR3 is 15 amino acids. The germline gives CDR1 SGDLS, CDR2 YYNGEE.